The 5 T cell receptor beta chains reported below all come from one sample, sequenced in a study of shared clonotypes between healthy human individuals. Naive CD8 isolation took CD45RO-negative cells positively selected for CCR7 and excluded terminally differentiated effector memory CD45RA+ cells. Profiling relied on immunoSEQ multiplex PCR, and the TCRdb table lists in-frame clones only, not all of them. This table holds under 1 million clones, just over 95% found once. The specimen sequenced was naive CD8+ T cells sorted from blood. Receptors were obtained from a young man in good health.

This clone showed up just once. The DNA of the CDR3 is TGTGCCACCAGCGCGCAGGGACCCACGGATGAGCAGTTCTTC. This encodes CATSAQGPTDEQFF. The genes are TRBV15 and TRBJ2-1, with D possibly called TRBD1 or TRBD2 (5 bases each). The CDR3 consists of 14 residues. Germline values: CDR1 LNHNV, CDR2 YYDKDF (reference sequence). The V end was cut by 5 bases, the J end by 8 bases, with 16 bases between.

The chain has TRBV6-5 and TRBJ1-5, with unresolved D. The ends were cut back, 6 bases at V and 0 bases at J, with 9 bases in the middle. Germline CDR1 is MNHEY and CDR2 is SVGAGI. This CDR3 region has 14 residues. The CDR3 sequence: CASSRTGSNQPQHF. The CDR3 DNA reads as TGTGCCAGCAGCAGGACTGGTAGCAATCAGCCCCAGCATTTT.

V and J are TRBV7-9 and TRBJ2-5; D gene unclear. The closer fit of TRBJ2-7 to the DNA end suggests the J call may be wrong. Germline V gene lookup returns CDR1 SEHNR and CDR2 FQNEAQ (reference sequence). The CDR3 spans 12 residues. The CDR3 reads CASSPSSYEQYF. CDR3 nucleotides: TGTGCCAGCAGCCCGAGCTCCTACGAGCAGTACTTC.

Comment on this clone: Other nucleotide sequences from this sample produce the same CDR3. The rearrangement joins TRBV9 to TRBJ1-1, with D hard to call. Germline values: CDR1 SGDLS, CDR2 YYNGEE. This CDR3 has 14 residues. V was clipped by 0 bases and J by 2 bases, with 8 bases between them. The CDR3 spells CASSVVNGNTEAFF. Here the CDR3 DNA reads TGTGCCAGCAGCGTAGTCAATGGAAACACTGAAGCTTTCTTT.

Worth noting for this clone: The identical CDR3 is also encoded by other nucleotide sequences in the sample. The chain recombines TRBV4-1 with TRBJ2-1, with D unclear. The germline V gene encodes CDR1 MGHRA and CDR2 YSYEKL. The CDR3 runs to 12 residues. Trimming stripped 0 bases from V and 8 bases from J, with 5 bases between. For the CDR3, the DNA is TGCGCCAGCAGCCAAGAGGGGTATGAGCAGTTCTTC. Amino acid sequence: CASSQEGYEQFF.